Sequencing of this T cell receptor (beta chain) was carried out in a study of blood T cells in healthy people across ages. Study background: T cells yielded about one barcoded beta molecule per two cells through template switching.

This clonotype was found many times. Its specificity is unknown. The CDR3 sequence is 16 residues long. Together with a sample-barcoded 5' primer, a J-beta primer mix was included in a second PCR lasting roughly 6 to 12 cycles. TCRdb reanalysed the 5' RACE reads using MiXCR and keeps one entry per CDR3 protein. The repertoire holds roughly 570,000 distinct CDR3 sequences, 27% seen once, with 15% to 20% in the top ten. Regarding the study as a whole: The donors' CMV status was not determined, possibly confounding changes in expanded clonotypes.

The sequence was obtained from a woman in her 70s in good health. Source material: blood. This chain uses TRBV21-1 with TRBJ2-5; the listed D gene, TRBD2, was not tested against the DNA. TRBV21-1 constitutes a pseudogene. CDR3 protein: CASSKGSGLADETQYF. CDR3 DNA: TGTGCCAGCAGCAAGGGCTCGGGACTAGCGGACGAGACCCAGTACTTC.